This paragraph covers one T cell receptor (beta chain) sequence. The antigen is not known. The CDR3 contains 14 residues. The V gene end was trimmed by 5 bases and the J gene end by 7 bases; junction bases not matched to a gene: 10. Per the germline V gene, CDR1 is MDHEN and CDR2 is SYDVKM. The protocol was immunoSEQ multiplex PCR, while the TCRdb copy is restricted to in-frame clones and leaves out a portion. This table has 700,000 or so clones, about two thirds appearing once. The data stem from a study of shared clonotypes between healthy human individuals. Study findings and constraints: The sampled material consisted only of blood, and tissue repertoires are likely to differ. Among donors, sharing of clonotypes was expected to be affected by sequencing depth.

Nashville, Tennessee was home to all donors, each a Caucasian adult. CD4+ cells were split into CD45RA+ naive and CD45RA-negative memory subsets. Sequencing was carried out using memory CD4+ T cells sorted from blood. The sample's subset: CD45RA-negative fraction. The receptor's source is a woman aged 25 to 39 in good health. The V and J genes are TRBV28 and TRBJ1-2, with 7 bases fitting TRBD1. The CDR3 region is CASSPGQVGTGYTF. In nucleotides, the CDR3 is TGTGCCAGCAGTCCAGGACAGGTTGGCACTGGCTACACCTTC.